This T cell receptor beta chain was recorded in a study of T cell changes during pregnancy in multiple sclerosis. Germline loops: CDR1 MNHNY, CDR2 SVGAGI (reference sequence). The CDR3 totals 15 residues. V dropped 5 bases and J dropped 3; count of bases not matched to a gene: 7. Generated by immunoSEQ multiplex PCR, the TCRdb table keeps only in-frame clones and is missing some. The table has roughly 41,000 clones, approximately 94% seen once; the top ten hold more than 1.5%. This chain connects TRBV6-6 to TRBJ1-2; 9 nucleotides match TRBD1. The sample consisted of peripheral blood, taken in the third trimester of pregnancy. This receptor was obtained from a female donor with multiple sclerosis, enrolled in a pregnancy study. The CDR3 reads CASSNRDRVYYGYTF. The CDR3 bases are TGTGCCAGCAGTAACCGGGACAGGGTCTACTATGGCTACACCTTC.